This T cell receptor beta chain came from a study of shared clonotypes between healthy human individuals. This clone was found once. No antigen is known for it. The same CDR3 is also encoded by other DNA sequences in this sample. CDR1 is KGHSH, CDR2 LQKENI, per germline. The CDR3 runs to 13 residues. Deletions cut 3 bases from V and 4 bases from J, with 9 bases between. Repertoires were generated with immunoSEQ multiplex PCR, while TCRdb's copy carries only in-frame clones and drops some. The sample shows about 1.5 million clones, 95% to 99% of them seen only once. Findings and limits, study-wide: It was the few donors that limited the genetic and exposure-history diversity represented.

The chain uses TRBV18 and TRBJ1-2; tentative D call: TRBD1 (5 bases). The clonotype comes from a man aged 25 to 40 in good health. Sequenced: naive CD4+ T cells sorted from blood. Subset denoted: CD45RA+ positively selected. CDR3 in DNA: TGTGCCAGCTCACCCGGGACGGTCTATGGCTACACCTTC. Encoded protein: CASSPGTVYGYTF.